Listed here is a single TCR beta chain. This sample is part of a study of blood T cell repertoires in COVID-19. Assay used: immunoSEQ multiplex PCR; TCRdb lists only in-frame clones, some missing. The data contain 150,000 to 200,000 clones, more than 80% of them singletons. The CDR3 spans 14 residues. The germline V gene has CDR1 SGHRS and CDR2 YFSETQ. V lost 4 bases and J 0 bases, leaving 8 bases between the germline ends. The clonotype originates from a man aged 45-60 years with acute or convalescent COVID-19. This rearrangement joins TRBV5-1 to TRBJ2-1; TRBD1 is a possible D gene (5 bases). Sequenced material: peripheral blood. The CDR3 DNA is TGCGCCAGCAGCCCGGACAACTCCTACAATGAGCAGTTCTTC. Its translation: CASSPDNSYNEQFF.